Shown below are 10 T cell receptor beta chains from a single sample sequenced in a study of response to subunit inactivated influenza vaccine. From the RT-PCR reads, TCRdb called clonotypes with MiXCR, one entry per CDR3 protein. The sample includes around 760,000 distinct CDR3 sequences, roughly 13% of them seen just once. The material sequenced was PBMCs from blood, taken 14 to 15 days before vaccination. The receptors come from a middle-aged man who received an inactivated influenza vaccine.

In this sample, this clonotype turned up a few times. V gene TRBV7-2 combines with J gene TRBJ2-1; 7 nucleotides align to TRBD2. There are 14 residues in the CDR3. Germline values: CDR1 SGHTA, CDR2 FQGNSA. V dropped 4 bases and J dropped 11; count of bases not matched to a gene: 11. The CDR3 nucleotides are TGTGCCAGCAGCTCTGAACGGACTAGGTTGAAGCAGTTCTTC. Translating it yields CASSSERTRLKQFF.

This chain uses TRBV5-6 with TRBJ2-1, with 9 nucleotides matching TRBD1. This CDR3 is 16 amino acids long. Losses at the gene ends were 3 bases for V and 3 bases for J; bases not matched to a gene: 7. Germline CDR1 SGHDT, CDR2 YYEEEE. The CDR3 reads CASSSADRGYYNEQFF. The CDR3 nucleotides are TGTGCCAGCAGCTCTGCCGACAGGGGGTACTACAATGAGCAGTTCTTC. Full variable domain (rest looked up from reference TRBV5-6 and TRBJ2-1): DAGVTQSPTHLIKTRGQQVTLRCSPKSGHDTVSWYQQALGQGPQFIFQYYEEEERQRGNFPDRFSGHQFPNYSSELNVNALLLGDSALYLCASSSADRGYYNEQFFGPGTRLTVL.

J is TRBJ2-1 and V is TRBV20-1; 11 bases are shared with TRBD2. J gave up 6 bases and V 0 bases, and 10 bases lay outside the gene matches. CDR3 length: 17 residues. The germline V gene has CDR1 DFQATT and CDR2 SNEGSKA (reference sequence). CDR3 sequence (DNA): TGCAGTGCTAGAGACGTTAAGACTAGCGGGGCGCTCAATGAGCAGTTCTTC. Protein: CSARDVKTSGALNEQFF.

The CDR3 DNA reads TGTGCCACCAGTGGGGAGTTCACCGGGGAGCTGTTTTTT. Translation: CATSGEFTGELFF. J is TRBJ2-2 and V is TRBV24-1; maybe TRBD2 (5 bases). Germline V lookup: CDR1 KGHDR, CDR2 SFDVKD. V shed 5 bases and J shed 4 bases, with 7 bases lying between them. The CDR3 runs 13 residues.

The chain uses TRBV29-1 and TRBJ1-1; 8 bases are shared with TRBD1. CDR1 is SQVTM and CDR2 is ANQGSEA in the germline V gene. The CDR3 is 14 residues long. V shed 4 bases, J shed 1 base, and the junction held 5 bases outside the gene matches. CDR3: CSVVRTGKNTEAFF. For the CDR3, the DNA is TGCAGCGTTGTGAGGACAGGGAAGAACACTGAAGCTTTCTTT.

The chain couples TRBV6-1 to TRBJ2-7; D is undetermined. The CDR3 covers 14 residues. The V end was cut by 6 bases, the J end by 5 bases, with 17 bases between. Germline CDR1 MNHNS, CDR2 SASEGT. The CDR3 region has the DNA TGTGCCAGCAGGGGGTCCGGACGTCGTGACGAGCAGTACTTC. This translates into CASRGSGRRDEQYF.

J is TRBJ2-2 and V is TRBV7-2; weak D call: TRBD1 (6 bases). The germline V and J ends were trimmed by 6 bases and 3 bases, with 11 bases remaining between them. CDR1 and CDR2 (germline): SGHTA, FQGNSA. The CDR3 has 14 amino acids. CDR3 bases: TGTGCCAGCAGGAGACAGGTGGACACCGGGGAGCTGTTTTTT. This codes for CASRRQVDTGELFF.

The chain couples TRBV27 to TRBJ2-2; tentative D call: TRBD1 (6 bases). The CDR3 has 16 residues. Germline CDR1 reads MNHEY; CDR2 reads SMNVEV (reference sequence). The germline V and J ends were trimmed by 4 bases and 4 bases, with 16 bases remaining between them. The CDR3 is CASSSRRGGPTGELFF. The CDR3 bases are TGTGCCAGCAGTTCCCGACGAGGGGGACCCACCGGGGAGCTGTTTTTT.

Comments on this clonotype: This CDR3 is missing its conserved last phenylalanine or tryptophan, likely due to a read error. The chain's CDR3 is CASSPEPFQETQYS. CDR3 coding DNA: TGTGCCAGCAGTCCGGAGCCCTTCCAAGAGACCCAGTACTCC. The chain couples TRBV12-3 or TRBV12-4 to TRBJ2-5; D call uncertain. Trimming removed 5 bases at V and 1 base at J, with 11 bases between. The CDR3 extends over 14 amino acids.

Of note for this clonotype: A single base separates this from a much larger clone, so it may be a read error. This rearrangement joins TRBV29-1 to TRBJ2-1; D is unresolved. Germline CDR1 is SQVTM and CDR2 is ANQGSEA. This CDR3 contains 14 residues. CDR3 sequence: CIGTLRSGYNEQFF. The CDR3 DNA follows: TGCATCGGTACCCTCCGCTCAGGTTACAATGAGCAGTTCTTC.